The 30 T cell receptor beta chains in this list originate from one sample, sequenced in a study of T cell clusters in autoimmune cytopenias. TRB rearrangements were amplified by touch-down multiplex PCR with mixed TRB-A/B primers. No DNA is given; TCRdb re-called the multiplex PCR reads and lists each CDR3 protein once. Seen in this sample are 3,500 to 4,500 distinct CDR3 sequences; the ten most common clones hold roughly 14%. TRB was amplified from approximately 250 ng of peripheral blood genomic DNA per sample. Another study also made use of these data, one on T cell repertoires in aging, cancer and after chemotherapy.

Sequencing was carried out using peripheral blood. The receptors derive from a human donor in good health.

The chain combines TRBV24-1 with TRBJ2-2; TCRdb outputs TRBD2, but without DNA this stays unchecked. Germline V gene sequence: CDR1 KGHDR, CDR2 SFDVKD. This CDR3 comprises 15 residues. This chain's CDR3 is CATSASSPRGGELFF.

This clonotype is labeled medium-sized based on frequency. This chain uses TRBV5-5 with TRBJ1-4; absent DNA, TCRdb's TRBD1 call cannot be checked. Germline CDR1 reads SGHKS; CDR2 reads YYEKEE (reference sequence). The CDR3 extends over 20 amino acids. Here the CDR3 reads CASSLVNTAGQGLLNEKLFF.

The chain recombines TRBV12-3 or TRBV12-4 with TRBJ1-1; TCRdb picks TRBD1, but there is no DNA to check that call. The CDR3 spans 13 residues. The CDR3 here is CASSLTGNTEAFF.

The chain couples TRBV5-1 to TRBJ2-1; TCRdb designates TRBD1, a call that cannot be tested without DNA. Per the germline V gene, CDR1 is SGHRS and CDR2 is YFSETQ. CDR3 length equals 17 residues. CDR3 in amino acids: CASSLAFGGESYNEQFF.

Judged by frequency, this clonotype is medium-sized. This rearrangement joins TRBV6-5 to TRBJ2-1; the TRBD1 assignment by TCRdb is unverifiable without DNA. The CDR3 covers 13 residues. Germline V gene sequence: CDR1 MNHEY, CDR2 SVGAGI. Here the CDR3 reads CASSWRQLNEQFF.

V and J are TRBV7-2 and TRBJ2-5; TCRdb gives TRBD1 as the D gene, but with no DNA this cannot be confirmed. This CDR3 comprises 15 residues. Germline lookup yields CDR1 SGHTA and CDR2 FQGNSA. CDR3 amino acids: CASSRRTGRGETQYF. Combining the CDR3 with reference TRBV7-2 and TRBJ2-5 gives the whole variable domain GAGVSQSPSNKVTEKGKDVELRCDPISGHTALYWYRQSLGQGLEFLIYFQGNSAPDKSGLPSDRFSAERTGGSVSTLTIQRTQQEDSAVYLCASSRRTGRGETQYFGPGTRLLVL.

Judged by frequency, this clonotype is medium-sized. The chain carries TRBV6-1 and TRBJ1-4. This CDR3 region has 12 residues. Germline V gives CDR1 MNHNS, CDR2 SASEGT. CDR3 sequence reads: CASKGYVVSMFF.

Frequency places this clonotype as medium-sized. V and J are TRBV7-6 and TRBJ2-2; the D call of TRBD1 rests on TCRdb alone, since no DNA is present to check it. This CDR3 has 16 residues. Per the germline V gene, CDR1 is SGHVS and CDR2 is FNYEAQ. The CDR3 sequence: CASSPQAQDFTGELFF.

This clonotype ranks as medium-sized (0.01 to 0.1%) in terms of frequency. This chain uses TRBV13 with TRBJ2-7; TCRdb returns TRBD1, unconfirmable since there is no DNA. The CDR3 is 13 amino acids. From germline, CDR1 is PRHDT and CDR2 FYEKMQ (reference sequence). The CDR3 loop is CASSFVRGNEQYF.

The chain couples TRBV7-9 to TRBJ2-5. The germline gives CDR1 SEHNR, CDR2 FQNEAQ (reference sequence). This CDR3 has 14 residues. The chain's CDR3 is CASSSDRDQETQYF.

V usage is TRBV11-2 and J usage is TRBJ2-1; TCRdb returns TRBD2, unconfirmable since there is no DNA. This CDR3 is 14 amino acids long. Germline-derived CDR1 and CDR2 are SGHAT and FQNNGV. The CDR3 here is CASSLGTSGGEQFF.

Frequency places this clonotype as medium-sized. The CDR3 sequence is CASSSPGQETQYF. The chain carries TRBV5-6 and TRBJ2-5; TCRdb outputs TRBD1, but without DNA this stays unchecked. The CDR3 runs to 13 residues. Germline CDR1 SGHDT, CDR2 YYEEEE.

This clonotype shows up as medium-sized by frequency. The chain's CDR3 is CASSQYRDRAIRSGNTIYF. The gene calls are TRBV18 and TRBJ1-3; with no DNA, the TCRdb D assignment of TRBD1 cannot be verified. The length of the CDR3 is 19 residues. Germline-derived CDR1 and CDR2 are KGHSH and LQKENI.

The V and J genes are TRBV10-1 and TRBJ2-5; the D call from TCRdb, TRBD2, cannot be confirmed without DNA. Germline CDR1 WNHNN, CDR2 SYGVQD (reference sequence). The CDR3 sequence is 13 residues long. The CDR3: CASSAGGAETQYF.

This clonotype counts as medium-sized by frequency. The V call is TRBV29-1, the J call TRBJ1-2. The CDR3 has 13 amino acids. Germline V gene lookup returns CDR1 SQVTM and CDR2 ANQGSEA. CDR3 residues: CSATGVGNYGYTF.

The chain combines TRBV20-1 with TRBJ1-6; the D gene TCRdb calls, TRBD1, cannot be checked with no DNA. CDR3 length equals 14 residues. Germline V gene data show CDR1 as DFQATT and CDR2 as SNEGSKA (reference sequence). CDR3 sequence reads: CSARVGQGNSPLHF.

This clonotype is deemed medium-sized by its frequency. This chain uses TRBV18 with TRBJ2-7; lacking DNA, the TRBD2 call made by TCRdb goes unchecked. The CDR3 covers 16 residues. Germline V CDR1 and CDR2: KGHSH, LQKENI. CDR3 loop: CASSPSSGGSSYEQYF.

The rearrangement links TRBV4-1 to TRBJ1-2. The CDR3 is made up of 15 amino acids. Germline V lookup: CDR1 MGHRA, CDR2 YSYEKL. The CDR3 sequence is CASSQVGPARYGYTF.

This clonotype shows up as medium-sized by frequency. This chain connects TRBV12-3 or TRBV12-4 to TRBJ2-2; the TCRdb D gene call, TRBD1, has no DNA to confirm it. The CDR3 runs to 13 residues. CDR3 in amino acids: CANRDRESGELFF.

This clonotype registers medium-sized by frequency. The genes are TRBV13 and TRBJ2-5; TCRdb indicates TRBD2, and absent DNA this call remains unverified. CDR1 and CDR2 from the germline V gene are PRHDT and FYEKMQ (reference sequence). There are 18 residues in the CDR3. The CDR3: CASAARTSGFQYQETQYF.

According to its frequency, this clonotype is medium-sized. CDR3 sequence reads: CASGSGGDTQYF. The chain employs TRBV5-4 and TRBJ2-3; TCRdb outputs TRBD2, but without DNA this stays unchecked. In germline, CDR1 is SGHNT, CDR2 YYREEE (reference sequence). The CDR3 has 12 amino acids.

This clonotype ranks as medium-sized in terms of frequency. The V and J genes are TRBV6-1 and TRBJ2-3. This CDR3 has 12 amino acids. Germline lookup yields CDR1 MNHNS and CDR2 SASEGT. CDR3 sequence reads: CASSPVTDTQYF.

This clonotype registers medium-sized by frequency. The chain combines TRBV6-6 with TRBJ2-5; TCRdb selects TRBD1, and the lack of DNA leaves this call unchecked. The CDR3 extends over 18 amino acids. Germline CDR1 MNHNY, CDR2 SVGAGI (reference sequence). This CDR3 reads CASSYGWSGEVGQETQYF.

This clonotype ranks as medium-sized in terms of frequency. The chain is built from TRBV29-1 and TRBJ1-5. Germline values: CDR1 SQVTM, CDR2 ANQGSEA. This CDR3 is built from 12 residues. CDR3 protein: CSVAEGSQPQHF.

This clonotype shows up as medium-sized by frequency. The chain combines TRBV5-4 with TRBJ2-7; TCRdb outputs TRBD1, but without DNA this stays unchecked. Germline assignment: CDR1 SGHNT and CDR2 YYREEE (reference sequence). This CDR3 has 13 amino acids. This CDR3 reads CASSLGFTGEQYF.

This clonotype is labeled medium-sized (0.01 to 0.1%) based on frequency. The V call is TRBV24-1, the J call TRBJ2-3; TCRdb designates TRBD1, a call that cannot be tested without DNA. Germline CDR1 reads KGHDR; CDR2 reads SFDVKD. CDR3 length equals 14 residues. CDR3 sequence: CATMGAGNTDTQYF.

This clonotype is called medium-sized based on its frequency. The V gene is TRBV6-1, the J gene TRBJ2-4; the D call from TCRdb, TRBD1, cannot be confirmed without DNA. This CDR3 has 17 residues. CDR1 is MNHNS, CDR2 SASEGT, per germline. CDR3 protein: CASRTPVGMGDGNIQYF.

Considering frequency, this clonotype is medium-sized. The gene calls are TRBV6-1 and TRBJ2-7. The germline V gene has CDR1 MNHNS and CDR2 SASEGT. CDR3 length: 12 amino acids. The CDR3 sequence: CASRNQPHEQYF.

Measured by frequency, this clonotype is medium-sized. This chain joins TRBV27 and TRBJ2-7; the TCRdb call, TRBD1, lacks DNA for checking. This CDR3 region has 13 residues. Germline values: CDR1 MNHEY, CDR2 SMNVEV (reference sequence). The CDR3 loop is CAIGRDSSYEQYF.

In terms of frequency, this clonotype is medium-sized (0.01 to 0.1%). V is TRBV27 and J is TRBJ2-7; checking the TCRdb D call of TRBD2 is not possible without DNA. CDR1 and CDR2 from the germline V gene are MNHEY and SMNVEV (reference sequence). This CDR3 has 16 residues. This chain's CDR3 is CASSLRERGAAYEQYF.